The rows below give T cell receptor beta chains drawn from one sample of a study of T cells in Graves' hyperthyroidism and ophthalmopathy. Each CDR3 protein is one row after TCRdb ran MiXCR on the multiplex PCR reads. The sample lists 270,000 or so distinct CDR3 sequences; 15% were seen once. Material: blood. All receptors come from a woman aged 50 to 65 with Graves' hyperthyroidism that later progressed to Graves' ophthalmopathy. CDR3s include the opening cysteine and the closing phenylalanine or tryptophan. The order of the fields is J gene, V gene, CDR3 protein.

>TRBJ2-7|TRBV20-1
CSARDRTSAGGEYF
>TRBJ2-1|TRBV20-1
CSARASGRDHNEQFF
>TRBJ2-7|TRBV28
CASSGGRADLYDGQYF
>TRBJ1-3|TRBV6-1
CASSDYRGTGNTIYF
>TRBJ2-7|TRBV7-8
CASSLADGIYINYEQYF
>TRBJ2-2|TRBV24-1
CATSVASGHGELFF
>TRBJ1-2|TRBV4-2
CASSQETVLYGYTF
>TRBJ1-2|TRBV5-6
CATSTGSYGYTF
>TRBJ2-1|TRBV5-4
CASSLLLGDNEQFF
>TRBJ2-2|TRBV4-1
CASSQEVWGAGTGELFF
>TRBJ1-6|TRBV5-1
CASSRTGGRGSPLHF
>TRBJ1-5|TRBV28
CASSEDNAGQPQHF
>TRBJ2-7|TRBV15
CATSAGTGVDYYEQYF
>TRBJ2-5|TRBV19
CASSIRGRASETQYF
>TRBJ2-1|TRBV12-3/TRBV12-4
CASSRMAYNEQFF
>TRBJ2-2|TRBV5-1
CASSLETSGRAGTGELFF
>TRBJ2-3|TRBV24-1
CATSDFTRGPDTQYF
>TRBJ1-1|TRBV29-1
CSGAGQGDTEAFF
>TRBJ2-7|TRBV6-1
CASSDPWGAYEQYF
>TRBJ2-2|TRBV5-5
CASSPGQGAMTGELFF
>TRBJ2-7|TRBV5-5
CASSFPGQGVYEQYF
>TRBJ2-7|TRBV10-3
CAISEGAYEQYF
>TRBJ2-2|TRBV28
CASSEGTARTGELFF
>TRBJ2-1|TRBV3-1
CASGRGSTEQFF
>TRBJ2-3|TRBV9
CASSVGTGVFTDTQYF
>TRBJ1-1|TRBV5-6
CASSRDFGVEAFF
>TRBJ2-1|TRBV30
CAWSVRGTTYNEQFF
>TRBJ2-7|TRBV15
CATSRDFFPWGPDYEQYF